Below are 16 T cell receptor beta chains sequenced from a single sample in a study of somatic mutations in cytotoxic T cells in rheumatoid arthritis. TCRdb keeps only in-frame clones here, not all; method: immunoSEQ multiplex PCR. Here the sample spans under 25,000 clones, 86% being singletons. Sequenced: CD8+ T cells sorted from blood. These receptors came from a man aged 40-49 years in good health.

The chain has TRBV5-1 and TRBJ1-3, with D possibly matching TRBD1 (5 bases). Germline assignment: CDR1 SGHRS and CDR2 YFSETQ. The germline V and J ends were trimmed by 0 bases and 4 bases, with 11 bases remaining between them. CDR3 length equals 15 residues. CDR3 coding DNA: TGCGCCAGCAGCTTGGTAGGGGTTCGGGGAAACACCATATATTTT. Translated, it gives CASSLVGVRGNTIYF.

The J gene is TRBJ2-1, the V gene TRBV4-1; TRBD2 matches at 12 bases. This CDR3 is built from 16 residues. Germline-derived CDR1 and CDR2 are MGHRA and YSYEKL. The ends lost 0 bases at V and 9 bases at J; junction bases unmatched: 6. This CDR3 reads CASSQDATSGSFEQFF. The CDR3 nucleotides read TGCGCCAGCAGCCAAGACGCGACTAGCGGGAGTTTTGAGCAGTTCTTC.

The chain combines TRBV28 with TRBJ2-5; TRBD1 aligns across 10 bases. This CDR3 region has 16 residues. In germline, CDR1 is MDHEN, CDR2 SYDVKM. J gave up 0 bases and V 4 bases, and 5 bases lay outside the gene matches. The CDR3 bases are TGTGCCAGCAGTTCCGGGACAGGGGAAAACCAAGAGACCCAGTACTTC. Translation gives CASSSGTGENQETQYF.

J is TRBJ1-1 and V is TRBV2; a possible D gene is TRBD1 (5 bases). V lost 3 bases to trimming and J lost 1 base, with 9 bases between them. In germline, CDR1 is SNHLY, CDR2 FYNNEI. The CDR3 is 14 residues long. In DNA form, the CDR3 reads TGTGCCAGCAGTGAGGGGCGCAGGAACACTGAAGCTTTCTTT. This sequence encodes CASSEGRRNTEAFF.

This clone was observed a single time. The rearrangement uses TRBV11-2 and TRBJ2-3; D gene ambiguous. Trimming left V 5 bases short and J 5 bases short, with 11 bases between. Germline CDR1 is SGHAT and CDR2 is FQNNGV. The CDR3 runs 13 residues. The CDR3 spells CASSAHVGDTQYF. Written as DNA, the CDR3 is TGTGCCAGCAGCGCCCACGTCGGAGATACGCAGTATTTT.

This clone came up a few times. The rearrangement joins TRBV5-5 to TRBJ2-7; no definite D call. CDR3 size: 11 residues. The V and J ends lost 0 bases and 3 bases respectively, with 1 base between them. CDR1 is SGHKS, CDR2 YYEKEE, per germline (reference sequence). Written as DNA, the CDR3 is TGTGCCAGCAGCTTGGGCTACGAGCAGTACTTC. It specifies CASSLGYEQYF.

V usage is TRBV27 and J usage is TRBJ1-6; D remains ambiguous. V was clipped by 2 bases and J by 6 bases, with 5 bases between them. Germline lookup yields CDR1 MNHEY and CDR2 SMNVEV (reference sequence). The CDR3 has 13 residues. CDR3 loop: CASSLGFNSPLHF. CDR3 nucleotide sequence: TGTGCCAGCAGTTTAGGGTTTAATTCACCCCTCCACTTT.

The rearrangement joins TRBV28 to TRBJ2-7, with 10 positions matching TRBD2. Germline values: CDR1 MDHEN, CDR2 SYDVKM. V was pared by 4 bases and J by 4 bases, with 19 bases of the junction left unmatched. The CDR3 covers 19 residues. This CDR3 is CASSWQASGSRIYGYEQYF. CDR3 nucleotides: TGTGCCAGCAGTTGGCAGGCTAGCGGGAGTCGTATATACGGTTACGAGCAGTACTTC.

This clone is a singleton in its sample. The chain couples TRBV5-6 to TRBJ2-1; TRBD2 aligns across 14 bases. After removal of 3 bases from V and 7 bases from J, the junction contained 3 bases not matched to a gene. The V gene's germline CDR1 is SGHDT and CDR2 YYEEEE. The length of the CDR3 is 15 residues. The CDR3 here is CASSSTSGRANEQFF. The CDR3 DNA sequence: TGTGCCAGCAGCTCGACTAGCGGGAGGGCAAATGAGCAGTTCTTC.

This CDR3 reads CSARGGYEQFF. Written as DNA, the CDR3 is TGCAGTGCCAGGGGCGGGTATGAGCAGTTCTTC. The chain links TRBV20-1 to TRBJ2-1, with D possibly being TRBD1 (6 bases). Germline CDR1 is DFQATT and CDR2 is SNEGSKA (reference sequence). This CDR3 has 11 amino acids. V was pared by 6 bases and J by 8 bases, with 11 bases between.

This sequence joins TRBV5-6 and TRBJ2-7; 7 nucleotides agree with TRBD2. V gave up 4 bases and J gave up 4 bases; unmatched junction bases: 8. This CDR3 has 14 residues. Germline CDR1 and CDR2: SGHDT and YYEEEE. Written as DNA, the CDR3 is TGTGCCAGCAGCACCGCGGGGGTCGTTTACGAGCAGTACTTC. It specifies CASSTAGVVYEQYF.

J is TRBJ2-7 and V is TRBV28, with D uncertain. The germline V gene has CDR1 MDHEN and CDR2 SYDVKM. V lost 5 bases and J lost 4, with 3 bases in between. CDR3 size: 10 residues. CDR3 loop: CASSNYEQYF. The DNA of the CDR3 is TGTGCCAGCAGTAATTACGAGCAGTACTTC.

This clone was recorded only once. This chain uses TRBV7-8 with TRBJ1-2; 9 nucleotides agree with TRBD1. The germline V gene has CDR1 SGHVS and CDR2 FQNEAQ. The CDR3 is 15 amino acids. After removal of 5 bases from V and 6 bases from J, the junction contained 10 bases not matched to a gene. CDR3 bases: TGTGCCAGCAGCCAGACCCGGGACAGGGTCAATGGCTACACCTTC. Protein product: CASSQTRDRVNGYTF.

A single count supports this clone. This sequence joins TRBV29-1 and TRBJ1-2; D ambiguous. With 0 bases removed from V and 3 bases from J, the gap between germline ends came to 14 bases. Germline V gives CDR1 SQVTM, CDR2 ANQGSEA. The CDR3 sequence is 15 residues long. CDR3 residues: CSVEDVGEEDYGYTF. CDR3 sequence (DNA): TGCAGCGTTGAAGATGTCGGCGAGGAGGACTATGGCTACACCTTC.

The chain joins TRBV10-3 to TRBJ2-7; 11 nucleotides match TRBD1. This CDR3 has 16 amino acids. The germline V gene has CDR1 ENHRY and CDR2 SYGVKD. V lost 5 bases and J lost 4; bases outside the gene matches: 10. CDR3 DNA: TGTGCCATCAGTCATCACACGGACAGGGGGCTATACGAGCAGTACTTC. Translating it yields CAISHHTDRGLYEQYF.

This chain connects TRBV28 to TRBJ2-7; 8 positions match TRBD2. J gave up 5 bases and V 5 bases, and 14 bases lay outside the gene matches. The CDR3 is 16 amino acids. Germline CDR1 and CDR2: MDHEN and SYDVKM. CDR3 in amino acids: CASSPRGVSGIHEQYF. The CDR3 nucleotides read TGTGCCAGCAGTCCGCGGGGGGTTAGCGGGATCCACGAGCAGTACTTC.